This paragraph reports one T cell receptor beta chain. V trimming: 3 bases; J trimming: 0 bases; junction bases outside the gene matches: 8. Per germline, CDR1 MGHRA and CDR2 YSYEKL. The CDR3 totals 18 residues. The data stem from a study of blood T cell repertoires in COVID-19. Some clones are missing from TCRdb's copy, which holds only in-frame ones; the method was immunoSEQ multiplex PCR. The profile shows 150,000 to 200,000 clones, roughly 77% of them singletons. The genes are TRBV4-1 and TRBJ1-4, with 9 bases aligning to TRBD1. The sequence derives from a woman between 45 and 60 years old with acute COVID-19. The specimen was PBMCs or T cells enriched from blood (not recorded which). DNA of the CDR3: TGCGCCAGCAGCCAGACAGGGGGAGGGGTCGCAACTAATGAAAAACTGTTTTTT. Amino acid sequence: CASSQTGGGVATNEKLFF.